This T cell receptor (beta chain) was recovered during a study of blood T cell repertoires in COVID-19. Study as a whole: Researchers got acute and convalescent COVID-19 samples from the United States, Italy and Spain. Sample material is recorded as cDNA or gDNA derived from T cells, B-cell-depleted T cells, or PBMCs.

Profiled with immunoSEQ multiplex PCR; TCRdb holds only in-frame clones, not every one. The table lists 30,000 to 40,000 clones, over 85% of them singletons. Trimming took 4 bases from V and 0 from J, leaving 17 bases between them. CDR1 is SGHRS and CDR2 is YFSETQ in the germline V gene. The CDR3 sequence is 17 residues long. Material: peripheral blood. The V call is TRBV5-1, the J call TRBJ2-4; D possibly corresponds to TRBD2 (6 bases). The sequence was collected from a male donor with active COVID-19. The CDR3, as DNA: TGCGCCAGCAGCGGTGCTCCTGGACTAACAGCCAAAAACATTCAGTACTTC. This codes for CASSGAPGLTAKNIQYF.